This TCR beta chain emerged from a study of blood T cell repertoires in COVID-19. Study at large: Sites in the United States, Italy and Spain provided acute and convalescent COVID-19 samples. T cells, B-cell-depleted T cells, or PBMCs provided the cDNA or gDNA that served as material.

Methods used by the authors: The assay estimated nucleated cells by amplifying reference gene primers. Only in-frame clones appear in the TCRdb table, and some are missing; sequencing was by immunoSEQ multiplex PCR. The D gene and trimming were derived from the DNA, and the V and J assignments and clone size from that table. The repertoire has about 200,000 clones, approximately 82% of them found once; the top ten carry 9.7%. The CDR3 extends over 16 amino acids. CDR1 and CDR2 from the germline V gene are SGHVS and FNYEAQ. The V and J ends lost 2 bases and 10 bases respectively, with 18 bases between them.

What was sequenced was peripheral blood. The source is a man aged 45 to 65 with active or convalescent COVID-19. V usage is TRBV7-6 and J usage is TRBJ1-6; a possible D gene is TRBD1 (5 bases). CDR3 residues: CASSLTVGRDYSPLHF. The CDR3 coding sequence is TGTGCCAGCAGCTTAACGGTGGGCAGGGATTACTCACCCCTCCACTTT.